This T cell receptor beta chain was recorded in a study of molecular identifiers for immune sequencing clone quantification. Study-level background: The replicates split RNA from around 18,000 or 91,000 naive CD8 cells five ways and sequenced four.

Study results and limitations: Under 1% of molecules in naive cells, but over 97% of effector molecules, belonged to clones above 20 RNA copies.

Comment on this clonotype: Its antigen is as yet unknown. No conserved phenylalanine or tryptophan is present at the end of the CDR3, so a read error is the likely explanation.

Per the germline V gene, CDR1 is SEHNR and CDR2 is FQNEAQ (reference sequence). The CDR3 is 15 residues long. Trimming shortened V by 4 bases and J by 7 bases, and 20 bases separated the two germline ends. Bulk libraries came from a prior protocol with listed TCR primers. TCRdb ran MiXCR on the PCR reads and lists one entry per CDR3 protein. The data contain roughly 100,000 distinct CDR3 sequences, about 35% of them singletons. The TCR sequence derives from a human donor in good health. Some libraries in this study had Jurkat cell RNA spiked in. The chain has TRBV7-9 and TRBJ2-7, with D possibly being TRBD1 or TRBD2 (6 bases each). Specimen: naive CD8+ T cells from blood, with Jurkat cell RNA spiked in. The subset denotes: FACS-sorted CD8+CD4-CCR7+CD45RA+ naive T cells. The CDR3, as DNA: TGTGCCAGCAGCTACTGGATCGGGGGCAATCTGGAGCAGTACTAC. The encoded protein is CASSYWIGGNLEQYY.